A single sample gave rise to the 11 T cell receptor beta chains below, sequenced in a study of memory CD4+ T cells and cytomegalovirus serostatus. The sort gate was single viable CD3+CD4+CD8-CD45RO+ cells for memory CD4+ T cells. The data were produced by immunoSEQ multiplex PCR, yet TCRdb's version contains in-frame clones alone and is incomplete. The sample has under 80,000 clones; around four fifths are singletons. The material sequenced was memory CD4+ T cells from blood. These TCRs come from an adult in good health and CMV-seropositive.

The rearrangement links TRBV5-1 to TRBJ2-7, with 10 positions matching TRBD1. With V trimmed by 4 bases and J by 7 bases, 2 bases remained unmatched. Germline CDR1 and CDR2: SGHRS and YFSETQ. This CDR3 is 12 amino acids long. Here the CDR3 reads CASSEGQGEQYV. The DNA of the CDR3 is TGCGCCAGCAGCGAGGGACAGGGGGAGCAGTACGTC.

The V and J genes are TRBV10-3 and TRBJ2-3, with a tentative D call TRBD2 (6 bases). CDR3 length equals 14 residues. The V and J ends lost 7 bases and 4 bases respectively, with 15 bases between them. Germline loops: CDR1 ENHRY, CDR2 SYGVKD. The CDR3 is CAIKRGGVADTQYF. In DNA form, the CDR3 reads TGTGCCATCAAAAGGGGCGGGGTGGCAGATACGCAGTATTTT.

The chain links TRBV2 to TRBJ1-1, with D unclear. V was pared by 4 bases and J by 0 bases, with 6 bases between. The CDR3 is 13 residues long. Germline V gene sequence: CDR1 SNHLY, CDR2 FYNNEI. CDR3 in DNA: TGTGCCAGCAGTGGAAACCTGAACACTGAAGCTTTCTTT. It encodes CASSGNLNTEAFF.

The rearrangement joins TRBV2 to TRBJ1-2; 7 bases agree with TRBD1. Germline CDR1 is SNHLY and CDR2 is FYNNEI. The CDR3 covers 13 residues. The V segment lost 4 bases and the J segment 3 bases; nucleotides outside the gene matches: 2. The chain's CDR3 is CASSVDRDYGYTF. The CDR3 DNA reads as TGTGCCAGCAGTGTAGACAGGGACTATGGCTACACCTTC.

V is TRBV6-5 and J is TRBJ1-4; 7 nucleotides match TRBD1. V lost 5 bases, J lost 7 bases, and 7 bases stayed unmatched. Germline V CDR1 and CDR2: MNHEY, SVGAGI. This CDR3 is built from 14 residues. Here the CDR3 reads CASSPGQTREKLFF. The DNA of the CDR3 is TGTGCCAGCAGTCCGGGACAGACCCGTGAAAAACTGTTTTTT.

The rearrangement uses TRBV18 and TRBJ1-3, with D perhaps TRBD1 (5 bases). The length of the CDR3 is 14 residues. Germline V gene lookup returns CDR1 KGHSH and CDR2 LQKENI. V lost 4 bases, J lost 4 bases, and 11 bases lay in between. The CDR3 loop is CASSLGGVGNTIYF. The CDR3 coding sequence is TGTGCCAGCTCACTAGGAGGGGTCGGAAACACCATATATTTT.

The rearrangement links TRBV2 to TRBJ2-2; D ambiguous. The V end lost 8 bases, the J end lost 3 bases, and 7 bases lay between the germline ends. CDR3 length: 12 amino acids. The germline gives CDR1 SNHLY, CDR2 FYNNEI. The CDR3 loop reads CASGRYTGELFF. The CDR3 DNA is TGTGCCAGCGGACGGTACACCGGGGAGCTGTTTTTT.

V gene TRBV14 combines with J gene TRBJ2-2, with D unclear. The germline V gene encodes CDR1 SGHDN and CDR2 FVKESK. Trimming shortened V by 2 bases and J by 4 bases, and 11 bases separated the two germline ends. This CDR3 region has 15 residues. This CDR3 is CASSQLRARTGELFF. DNA of the CDR3: TGTGCCAGCAGCCAACTAAGGGCCCGCACCGGGGAGCTGTTTTTT. The variable domain in full, completed from reference TRBV14 and TRBJ2-2, reads EAGVTQFPSHSVIEKGQTVTLRCDPISGHDNLYWYRRVMGKEIKFLLHFVKESKQDESGMPNNRFLAERTGGTYSTLKVQPAELEDSGVYFCASSQLRARTGELFFGEGSRLTVL.

This chain uses TRBV4-1 with TRBJ1-2; D is undetermined. Trimming pared 0 bases from V and 3 bases from J, leaving 11 bases between. The CDR3 sequence is 15 residues long. CDR1 and CDR2 (germline): MGHRA, YSYEKL. The CDR3 loop is CASSQDTALYYGYTF. CDR3 sequence (DNA): TGCGCCAGCAGCCAAGATACAGCGCTGTACTATGGCTACACCTTC.

The rearrangement links TRBV29-1 to TRBJ1-4; D is perhaps TRBD1 (5 bases). The CDR3 is 12 residues long. The germline V and J ends were trimmed by 4 bases and 4 bases, with 7 bases remaining between them. Germline CDR1 is SQVTM and CDR2 is ANQGSEA. Here the CDR3 reads CSVGDLNEKLFF. In DNA, the CDR3 is TGCAGCGTTGGGGACCTTAATGAAAAACTGTTTTTT.

The chain is built from TRBV15 and TRBJ2-5; 8 bases are a match to TRBD2. CDR3 length equals 20 residues. V dropped 3 bases and J dropped 2; count of bases not matched to a gene: 20. Germline assignment: CDR1 LNHNV and CDR2 YYDKDF (reference sequence). The DNA of the CDR3 is TGTGCCACCAGCAGGGCCGGGACTAGAGTGGGGTTGGACTTTCAAGAGACCCAGTACTTC. This sequence encodes CATSRAGTRVGLDFQETQYF.